This TCR beta chain was recovered during a study of siplizumab effects on memory and regulatory T cells. Trimming removed 6 bases at V and 3 bases at J, with 6 bases between. This CDR3 has 12 residues. CDR1 is SGHRS, CDR2 YFSETQ, per germline. Around 96,000 TCR templates underwent assay in each sample. Some clones are missing from TCRdb's copy, which holds only in-frame ones; the method was immunoSEQ multiplex PCR. Among some 100,000 clones listed, roughly 94% were seen once. General study findings and limits: Sequences below about 10^-5 frequency were poorly captured, limiting mapping of alloreactive clones. Siplizumab produced a significant drop in alloreactive sequences attributable to unstimulated CD4+ memory cells.

On this clone itself: Its antigen is currently unknown.

What was sequenced was Tregs sorted from blood. The chain couples TRBV5-1 to TRBJ2-2, with D unclear. The receptor was derived from a human donor in good health. The CDR3 DNA sequence: TGCGCCAGCACACGAGACACCGGGGAGCTGTTTTTT. Its protein is CASTRDTGELFF.